This T cell receptor beta chain was profiled in a study of blood T cell repertoires in COVID-19. The CDR3 has 14 residues. After removal of 5 bases from V and 4 bases from J, the junction contained 3 bases not matched to a gene. Germline V gives CDR1 MNHEY, CDR2 SMNVEV (reference sequence). Sequencing used immunoSEQ multiplex PCR; TCRdb keeps in-frame clones, though not all of them. The sample holds some 220,000 clones, 65% to 90% seen once. The sequenced sample consisted of peripheral blood. The sequence derives from a woman in her 70s with COVID-19, enrolled during active disease. The V gene is TRBV27, the J gene TRBJ2-1, with 9 positions matching TRBD2. The CDR3 sequence: CASSTSGYYNEQFF. CDR3 nucleotides: TGTGCCAGCAGTACTAGCGGGTATTACAATGAGCAGTTCTTC.